This TCR beta chain was documented in a study of T cell responses to AZD1222 COVID-19 vaccine. Measured with immunoSEQ multiplex PCR; TCRdb has only the in-frame clones, and not every one. The table lists around 150,000 clones, around 93% of them singletons. Study results and caveats: White British people made up most donors, females outnumbered males, and clonal diversity was possibly underestimated.

CDR3 length: 14 residues. V lost 9 bases, J lost 10 bases, and 22 bases lay in between. Germline loops: CDR1 SNHLY, CDR2 FYNNEI. As to this clone: Its target is unknown.

This sequence was found in an adult who received the AZD1222 COVID-19 vaccine. This chain uses TRBV2 with TRBJ2-1, with D possibly being TRBD2 (5 bases). The sequencing here drew on peripheral blood, taken 28 days after the second AZD1222 dose. CDR3: CARGYAAEPGEQFF. CDR3 nucleotides: TGTGCCAGGGGTTATGCGGCCGAGCCGGGGGAGCAGTTCTTC. The full variable domain, with the rest looked up from reference TRBV2 and TRBJ2-1, is EPEVTQTPSHQVTQMGQEVILRCVPISNHLYFYWYRQILGQKVEFLVSFYNNEISEKSEIFDDQFSVERPDGSNFTLKIRSTKLEDSAMYFCARGYAAEPGEQFFGPGTRLTVL.